The present T cell receptor (beta chain) was sequenced within a study of T cell repertoires in cytomegalovirus infection (dated 2019 in TCRdb). For the wider study: The peptide stimulations were aimed at well-studied HLA-B-restricted epitopes as well as recently identified HLA-C-restricted CMV epitopes, whose presentation resists viral immunomodulation. Donor HLA type was relevant to the analysis, because carriage of CMV infection together with the matching HLA type was indicated by public TCR beta signatures. Here is what the overall study found, with its caveats: Carriers of CMV infection plus the relevant HLA type were discriminated by the cumulative frequency of public TCR beta family members in the study cohort and in an independent roughly 400-donor cohort. The ex vivo response was dominated by HLA-C-restricted CMV-specific TCR beta clonotypes, which also provided the single most frequent clonotype in two of eight donors.

What this sample's treatment or condition label stands for: in vitro stimulation with specific CMV peptide epitopes to enrich CMV-specific T cells. Comments on this clonotype: Its cognate antigen has yet to be identified. One base away there is no much larger clone; base qualities are not given.

The sequencer was an Illumina HiSeq 1500. TCRdb passed the public sequencing reads through fastp at Q25 and MiXCR, retaining productive beta sequences. Duplicate CDR3 protein sequences are folded into a single record with the most common DNA and genes. The sample has 360,000 or so distinct CDR3 sequences on record, around a third of them singletons. The ten largest clonotypes hold roughly 13% of the sample. This sequence was found in a human donor in good health (CMV status not recorded). Some clones in this sample may be carry-over from other donors' samples. Material: cultured PBMCs, obtained from culture after CMV antigen stimulation.

The CDR3: CASSPPASLAGLYNEQFF. The base sequence is TGTGCCAGCAGCCCGCCCGCAAGCCTAGCGGGTCTCTACAATGAGCAGTTCTTC. The V and J segments used are TRBV7-6 and TRBJ2-1; TRBD2 lines up with 8 middle nucleotides. CDR1 is given as SGHVS and CDR2 as FNYEAQ, both from the germline V gene. The CDR3 spans 18 residues, from the cysteine through the phenylalanine. Here the CDR3 DNA is all that survives: 54 bases in frame from base 1. Relative to germline, V is missing 5 bases and J is missing 3 bases, with 15 bases of the junction outside any gene match.